The next 14 T cell receptor beta chains were all read from a single sample in a study of early T cells in non-severe SARS-CoV-2 infection. One entry per CDR3 protein results from TCRdb running MiXCR on the 5' RACE reads. The profile shows around 50,000 distinct CDR3 sequences, over 10% of them singletons. Sequencing used whole blood. These receptor sequences come from an adult who was a healthcare worker with PCR-confirmed SARS-CoV-2 infection or an uninfected control (not recorded which).

This clonotype has a handful of counts. The rearrangement uses TRBV28 and TRBJ2-1; no clear D. The germline V gene encodes CDR1 MDHEN and CDR2 SYDVKM. The ends were cut back, 1 base at V and 8 bases at J, with 3 bases in the middle. The CDR3 is made up of 11 amino acids. As DNA, the CDR3 is TGTGCCAGCAGTTTATTATATGAGCAGTTCTTC. It yields the protein CASSLLYEQFF.

In this sample, this clonotype turned up a few times. The chain is built from TRBV5-1 and TRBJ2-5; tentative D call: TRBD2 (5 bases). The CDR3 contains 15 residues. Between the trimmed V and J ends, which lost 0 bases and 1 base, there was a span of 10 bases. Germline CDR1 and CDR2: SGHRS and YFSETQ. CDR3 DNA: TGCGCCAGCAGCTTGGCCTTAGCGACCCAAGAGACCCAGTACTTC. Translation gives CASSLALATQETQYF. The variable domain in full, with the rest retrieved from reference TRBV5-1 and TRBJ2-5, is KAGVTQTPRYLIKTRGQQVTLSCSPISGHRSVSWYQQTPGQGLQFLFEYFSETQRNKGNFPGRFSGRQFSNSRSEMNVSTLELGDSALYLCASSLALATQETQYFGPGTRLLVL.

This rearrangement joins TRBV27 to TRBJ2-5; 13 bases align to TRBD2. Germline V lookup: CDR1 MNHEY, CDR2 SMNVEV (reference sequence). Trimming at V came to 5 bases and at J to 5 bases, leaving 5 bases not matched to a gene. There are 15 residues in the CDR3. The CDR3 DNA is TGTGCCAGCAGTACCTGGACTAGCGGGAGTGAGACCCAGTACTTC. The encoded protein is CASSTWTSGSETQYF.

The CDR3 sequence: CASSLGLGLETQYF. CDR3 DNA sequence: TGTGCCAGCAGCTTGGGACTAGGTTTAGAGACCCAGTACTTC. The gene calls are TRBV11-1 and TRBJ2-5; 8 nucleotides match TRBD2. The CDR3 extends over 14 amino acids. Unmatched junction bases numbered 4, after V lost 3 bases and J lost 4 bases. Looked up from germline, CDR1 is SGHAT and CDR2 is FQDESV (reference sequence).

This clonotype came up a few times. The V call is TRBV28, the J call TRBJ2-7; 7 positions agree with TRBD1. CDR1 and CDR2 from the germline V gene are MDHEN and SYDVKM. This CDR3 is built from 16 residues. V lost 8 bases, J lost 0 bases, and 13 bases stayed unmatched. The CDR3, as DNA: TGTGCCAGCCCGCCCCTGAGGGGGACAGACTCCTACGAGCAGTACTTC. Its protein is CASPPLRGTDSYEQYF.

This chain uses TRBV19 with TRBJ1-5; D is uncertain. The CDR3 extends over 15 amino acids. Germline loops: CDR1 LNHDA, CDR2 SQIVND (reference sequence). V lost 5 bases to trimming and J lost 5 bases, with 16 bases between them. This CDR3 is CASSLVSGRDQPQHF. CDR3 nucleotides: TGTGCCAGTAGTCTAGTTTCCGGCCGAGATCAGCCCCAGCATTTT.

This clonotype has only a few counts. The chain links TRBV7-8 to TRBJ2-3; 16 positions agree with TRBD2. CDR1 and CDR2 from the germline V gene are SGHVS and FQNEAQ. The CDR3 contains 19 residues. V shed 2 bases and J 7 bases; nucleotides not matched to a gene: 12. This chain's CDR3 is CASSLRGLAGGLGANTQYF. As DNA, the CDR3 is TGTGCCAGCAGCTTAAGGGGACTAGCGGGAGGGTTGGGAGCGAATACGCAGTATTTT.

In its sample, this clonotype was seen many times. The chain is built from TRBV9 and TRBJ2-1, with D tentatively TRBD2 (5 bases). CDR1 is SGDLS and CDR2 is YYNGEE in the germline V gene. The V gene lost 0 bases and the J gene lost 0 bases, with 7 bases spanning the gap. The CDR3 loop spans 15 amino acids. CDR3 region: CASSVAAGSYNEQFF. The CDR3 DNA is TGTGCCAGCAGCGTAGCGGCGGGCTCCTACAATGAGCAGTTCTTC.

In its sample, this clonotype was seen many times. The CDR3 nucleotides read TGTGCCAGCAGTTGGGACAGGGGAGGGGTAGAGACCCAGTACTTC. Residues: CASSWDRGGVETQYF. J is TRBJ2-5 and V is TRBV6-5; 10 bases are a match to TRBD1. V was clipped by 4 bases and J by 4 bases; unmatched bases: 6. CDR1 and CDR2 from the germline V gene are MNHEY and SVGAGI. CDR3 length equals 15 residues.

This clonotype showed up many times. The V and J genes are TRBV7-2 and TRBJ2-6; the D is unclear. Trimming stripped 0 bases from V and 0 bases from J, with 6 bases between. The CDR3 is 16 residues long. From germline, CDR1 is SGHTA and CDR2 FQGNSA. CDR3 DNA: TGTGCCAGCAGCTTAGCGAGAAGCTCTGGGGCCAACGTCCTGACTTTC. Protein sequence: CASSLARSSGANVLTF.

At least ten counts were recorded for this clonotype. The V and J genes are TRBV12-3 or TRBV12-4 and TRBJ2-3; TRBD1 matches 8 bases. The CDR3 is made up of 14 amino acids. V shed 9 bases, J shed 4 bases, and the junction held 9 bases outside the gene matches. DNA for the CDR3: TGTGCCAGTGCCGGACAGGGCGGTCCAGATACGCAGTATTTT. Its translation: CASAGQGGPDTQYF.

The V call is TRBV19, the J call TRBJ2-1; 7 bases map to TRBD1. The junction had 4 bases not matched to a gene; V was cut back by 4 bases and J by 4 bases. The germline gives CDR1 LNHDA, CDR2 SQIVND (reference sequence). The CDR3 contains 14 residues. The CDR3 loop is CASSSDRVYNEQFF. As DNA, the CDR3 is TGTGCCAGTAGTAGTGACAGGGTGTACAATGAGCAGTTCTTC.

V usage is TRBV2 and J usage is TRBJ2-3; TRBD1 matches at 8 bases. J lost 3 bases, V lost 6 bases, and 8 bases had no gene match. This CDR3 spans 15 amino acids. The germline gives CDR1 SNHLY, CDR2 FYNNEI. This chain's CDR3 is CASSSAGGRTDTQYF. In DNA form, the CDR3 reads TGTGCCAGCAGCTCCGCAGGGGGCAGGACAGATACGCAGTATTTT.

The sample holds a few counts of this clonotype. The rearrangement joins TRBV6-6 to TRBJ1-5; TRBD1 might be the D (5 bases). Germline assignment: CDR1 MNHNY and CDR2 SVGAGI (reference sequence). The length of the CDR3 is 14 residues. The V end was cut by 8 bases, the J end by 5 bases, with 16 bases between. The CDR3 loop reads CASRYQGAHQPQHF. CDR3 sequence (DNA): TGTGCCAGCCGCTACCAAGGGGCGCATCAGCCCCAGCATTTT.